Detailed here is one T cell receptor beta chain. Its specificity is unknown. These data are taken from a study of T cells after yellow fever vaccination. Study-level findings and limits: Clones that expanded after primary vaccination mostly reappeared after the booster (nearly 98% CD4, about 89% CD8). Clonotypes shared by both compartments, CD4 and CD8, made up a small share.

Via MiXCR, TCRdb re-called the 5' RACE reads, giving one row per CDR3 protein. This table holds around 310,000 distinct CDR3 sequences, about 8.7% found once. The CDR3 length is 15 residues. The germline V and J ends were trimmed by 3 bases and 1 base, with 11 bases remaining between them. The chain uses TRBV12-3 or TRBV12-4 and TRBJ2-3; D is uncertain. The source material was PBMCs, sampled on the day of the first yellow fever vaccination. The clonotype was recovered from a man between 18 and 29 years old who received the YFV17D yellow fever vaccine. The CDR3 coding sequence is TGTGCCAGCAGTTTTAGGGAATTGGGCACAGATACGCAGTATTTT. It yields the protein CASSFRELGTDTQYF.